Listed below are T cell receptor beta chains from one sample, sequenced in a study of identical twins. MiXCR, applied by TCRdb to the 5' RACE reads, yields one record per CDR3 protein. The table records approximately 260,000 distinct CDR3 sequences, about 14% of them present only once. Sequences were obtained from memory (CD45RO+) T cells sorted from blood. Receptors were obtained from a woman aged 18-29 years in good health. Each CDR3 is given with its conserved first and last residue. D genes are given only for firm matches. Some rows have no size entry. The others give once, few or many, or a class for an expanded clone.

>TRBJ1-5|NA|NA|TRBV7-9
TGTGCCAGCAGCTTATCGGTGGGTCAGCCCCAGCATTTT
CASSLSVGQPQHF
>TRBJ2-3|NA|NA|TRBV2
TGTGCCAGCAGTAGGATGACTGAACCCAGAACAGATACGCAGTATTTT
CASSRMTEPRTDTQYF
>TRBJ2-7|few|TRBD1|TRBV6-5
TGTGCCAGCACTTGGACAGGGAAAGGTTCCTACGAGCAGTACTTC
CASTWTGKGSYEQYF
>TRBJ1-1|NA|TRBD1|TRBV3-1
TGTGCCAGCAACGTAGCAGGGGGCAAATTGTTGGGCACTGAAGCTTTCTTT
CASNVAGGKLLGTEAFF
>TRBJ2-7|NA|NA|TRBV6-2/TRBV6-3
TGTGCCAGCAGCATCTTCGTAAACCACGAGCAGTACTTC
CASSIFVNHEQYF
>TRBJ2-7|few|NA|TRBV4-3
TGCGCCAGCAGCCAACTTGGCTACGAGCAGTACTTC
CASSQLGYEQYF
>TRBJ2-7|NA|TRBD2|TRBV20-1
TGCAGTGCTAGAGATCTCAATGGGGCTAGCGGTCCAGTCTCCGAGCAGTACTTC
CSARDLNGASGPVSEQYF
>TRBJ2-3|NA|TRBD2|TRBV7-3
TGTGCCAGCAGCATCAGCGGGGGGCACACAGATACGCAGTATTTT
CASSISGGHTDTQYF
>TRBJ2-1|NA|NA|TRBV19
TGTGCCAGTAATGCCCCCGGGACGAGCAATGAGCAGTTCTTC
CASNAPGTSNEQFF
>TRBJ2-1|NA|TRBD2|TRBV7-7
TGTGCCAGCAGCCTACGGACTAGCGGGAGGACTGAGCAGTTCTTC
CASSLRTSGRTEQFF
>TRBJ1-2|few|NA|TRBV29-1
TGCAGCGTGGGGAGAGGGACAAACCTTAACTATGGCTACACCTTC
CSVGRGTNLNYGYTF
>TRBJ1-1|few|NA|TRBV23-1
TGCGCCAGCAGTCAAAGGCCAGGGAACACTGAAGCTTTCTTT
CASSQRPGNTEAFF
>TRBJ2-3|few|NA|TRBV7-2
TGTGCCAGCAGCTTAGTTATGGGGGCAGGAGGAGATACGCAGTATTTT
CASSLVMGAGGDTQYF
>TRBJ1-2|NA|NA|TRBV20-1
TGCAGTGCTAGTCCCGGGTATGGCTACACCTTC
CSASPGYGYTF
>TRBJ2-1|NA|TRBD2|TRBV20-1
TGCAGTGCTAGAAGCCTTAAAGGGGAGGGCATCAATGAGCAGTTCTTC
CSARSLKGEGINEQFF
>TRBJ2-1|NA|TRBD2|TRBV20-1
TGCAGTGCTAGCGGACTAGTGGCTGAGCAGTTCTTC
CSASGLVAEQFF